This T cell receptor (beta chain) was captured in a study of early stage breast cancer tumors. Clones were sequenced by immunoSEQ multiplex PCR, and TCRdb holds only the in-frame ones, with some missing. The sample records about 72,000 clones, roughly 84% being singletons. Study-level findings and limits: Commonly generated sequences made up most enriched TCRB sequences shared between patients. Tumors had roughly 2.6-fold higher T cell density than normal breast. Blood repertoires resembled normal breast more than tumor.

With regard to this clone: Its antigen is as yet unknown.

Germline V gene data show CDR1 as WNHNN and CDR2 as SYGVQD (reference sequence). Deletions cut 0 bases from V and 8 bases from J, with 14 bases between. The length of the CDR3 is 15 residues. Sequencing used blood. This chain joins TRBV10-1 and TRBJ2-1; perhaps TRBD2 as D (7 bases). This TCR came from a person between 55 and 70 years old with breast cancer. In nucleotides, the CDR3 is TGCGCCAGCAGTGAGTCTGCCAGGGGAGGGGATGAGCAGTTCTTC. Its protein product is CASSESARGGDEQFF.